Presented here are 15 T cell receptor beta chains from one specimen sequenced in a study of early T cells in non-severe SARS-CoV-2 infection. TCRdb re-derived calls from the 5' RACE reads in MiXCR, one entry per CDR3 protein. This table holds about 21,000 distinct CDR3 sequences, 4.5% to 6% found once. The specimen comprised whole blood, sampled at baseline. The receptor set was obtained from an adult who was a healthcare worker with PCR-confirmed SARS-CoV-2 infection or an uninfected control (not recorded which).

A note on this clonotype: Given a much more abundant clone one base away, this may be a read error. The chain couples TRBV24-1 to TRBJ2-7; a possible D gene is TRBD2 (6 bases). Between the trimmed V and J ends, which lost 4 bases and 0 bases, there was a span of 6 bases. Germline V gene lookup returns CDR1 KGHDR and CDR2 SFDVKD. The CDR3 has 13 amino acids. Here the CDR3 DNA reads TGTGCCACCAGTGACGGGAGCTCCTACGAGCAGTACTTC. Translation gives CATSDGSSYEQYF.

The rearrangement uses TRBV4-1 and TRBJ1-5; no reliable D call. V was pared by 0 bases and J by 7 bases, with 13 bases between. The CDR3 length is 15 residues. Per germline, CDR1 MGHRA and CDR2 YSYEKL. The CDR3 here is CASSQDGITSQPQHF. The CDR3 region has the DNA TGCGCCAGCAGCCAAGATGGGATTACCTCCCAGCCCCAGCATTTT.

This chain connects TRBV7-8 to TRBJ2-1, with 8 bases identical to TRBD1. Germline-derived CDR1 and CDR2 are SGHVS and FQNEAQ. The V gene end was trimmed by 5 bases and the J gene end by 4 bases; junction bases not matched to a gene: 10. This CDR3 spans 16 amino acids. As DNA, the CDR3 is TGTGCCAGCAGCGGACTACAGGGGGTATTTTACAATGAGCAGTTCTTC. It specifies CASSGLQGVFYNEQFF.

In its sample, this clonotype was seen a few times. J is TRBJ2-2 and V is TRBV7-2; D remains ambiguous. Deletions cut 5 bases from V and 6 bases from J, with 7 bases between. CDR1 is SGHTA, CDR2 FQGNSA, per germline. The CDR3 consists of 12 residues. The CDR3 DNA is TGTGCCAGCAGCCAATACGCCGGGGAGCTGTTTTTT. Translation: CASSQYAGELFF.

The chain combines TRBV11-2 with TRBJ2-5; D is uncertain. The CDR3 consists of 13 residues. Deletions cut 1 base from V and 3 bases from J, with 6 bases between. Looked up from germline, CDR1 is SGHAT and CDR2 is FQNNGV. This CDR3 is CASSLGAEETQYF. CDR3 coding DNA: TGTGCCAGCAGCTTAGGGGCCGAAGAGACCCAGTACTTC.

The sample holds a few counts of this clonotype. The J gene is TRBJ2-2, the V gene TRBV3-1; TRBD1 matches at 8 bases. Germline trimming cut 5 bases from V and 7 bases from J; bases unmatched to any gene: 3. The CDR3 runs to 13 residues. The V gene's germline CDR1 is LGHDT and CDR2 YNNKEL (reference sequence). The CDR3 DNA sequence: TGTGCCAGCAGCGACAGGGGTTTCGGGGAGCTGTTTTTT. Amino acid sequence: CASSDRGFGELFF.

This clonotype has more than one count but fewer than ten. The rearrangement joins TRBV6-2 or TRBV6-3 to TRBJ1-6; perhaps TRBD1 as D (5 bases). The V end was cut by 4 bases, the J end by 10 bases, with 11 bases between. The CDR3 has 13 amino acids. The germline CDR1 and CDR2 sequences are MNHEY and SVGEGT. This chain's CDR3 is CASSFDSYSPLHF. The CDR3 nucleotides read TGTGCCAGCAGTTTCGACAGCTACTCACCCCTCCACTTT.

The rearrangement links TRBV5-1 to TRBJ1-1; D gene uncertain. CDR1 and CDR2 (germline): SGHRS, YFSETQ. V lost 4 bases and J 3 bases, leaving 19 bases between the germline ends. CDR3 length: 16 residues. The CDR3 bases are TGCGCCAGCAGCCCCTCGGTGGCGGCCGGCCACACTGAAGCTTTCTTT. As protein: CASSPSVAAGHTEAFF. Using reference TRBV5-1 and TRBJ1-1 for the parts outside the CDR3, the full variable domain is KAGVTQTPRYLIKTRGQQVTLSCSPISGHRSVSWYQQTPGQGLQFLFEYFSETQRNKGNFPGRFSGRQFSNSRSEMNVSTLELGDSALYLCASSPSVAAGHTEAFFGQGTRLTVV.

The V call is TRBV20-1, the J call TRBJ1-5; 7 positions match TRBD1. Trimming at V came to 1 base and at J to 0 bases, leaving 0 bases not matched to a gene. Germline CDR1 reads DFQATT; CDR2 reads SNEGSKA (reference sequence). The CDR3 is 14 amino acids. The CDR3 protein is CSARGQGSNQPQHF. The CDR3 DNA follows: TGCAGTGCTAGAGGACAGGGTAGCAATCAGCCCCAGCATTTT.

This clonotype came up many times. The chain carries TRBV7-8 and TRBJ1-5; unclear D gene. Germline CDR1 is SGHVS and CDR2 is FQNEAQ. Trimming removed 1 base from V and 7 bases from J, with 14 bases in between. The CDR3 covers 15 residues. As DNA, the CDR3 is TGTGCCAGCAGCTTAGGAAGGGTCAGCGGGCAGCCCCAGCATTTT. Its translation is CASSLGRVSGQPQHF.

This clonotype occurred a few times. The chain recombines TRBV20-1 with TRBJ1-4, with a possible D match to TRBD1 (5 bases). The CDR3 consists of 13 residues. Germline CDR1 reads DFQATT; CDR2 reads SNEGSKA (reference sequence). Trimming pared 3 bases from V and 7 bases from J, leaving 12 bases between. In DNA, the CDR3 is TGCAGTGCTAGGCGGGGGGTGCGTGAAAAACTGTTTTTT. Its translation is CSARRGVREKLFF.

This clonotype was counted at least ten times. V and J are TRBV7-3 and TRBJ2-1; tentative D call: TRBD2 (6 bases). This CDR3 comprises 16 residues. Per germline, CDR1 SGHTA and CDR2 FQGTGA. The V gene lost 5 bases and the J gene lost 3 bases, with 17 bases spanning the gap. CDR3 loop: CASSPRRGQSYNEQFF. The CDR3 nucleotides read TGTGCCAGCAGCCCCAGGCGGGGCCAGAGCTACAATGAGCAGTTCTTC. The complete variable domain, with remaining parts taken from reference TRBV7-3 and TRBJ2-1, reads GAGVSQTPSNKVTEKGKYVELRCDPISGHTALYWYRQSLGQGPEFLIYFQGTGAADDSGLPNDRFFAVRPEGSVSTLKIQRTERGDSAVYLCASSPRRGQSYNEQFFGPGTRLTVL.

V usage is TRBV20-1 and J usage is TRBJ2-3, with 8 bases fitting TRBD2. The CDR3 spans 15 residues. J lost 3 bases, V lost 0 bases, and 5 bases had no gene match. Per germline, CDR1 DFQATT and CDR2 SNEGSKA (reference sequence). CDR3 sequence: CSARDRSGGTDTQYF. The DNA for the CDR3 is TGCAGTGCTAGAGATCGGAGCGGGGGTACAGATACGCAGTATTTT.

This chain connects TRBV27 to TRBJ1-1, with a tentative D call TRBD1 (5 bases). Per germline, CDR1 MNHEY and CDR2 SMNVEV (reference sequence). There are 15 residues in the CDR3. Trimming stripped 3 bases from V and 2 bases from J, with 13 bases between. Here the CDR3 DNA reads TGTGCCAGCAGTTTCTCTGGGGCGGGAAACACTGAAGCTTTCTTT. It translates to CASSFSGAGNTEAFF.

This clonotype was counted many times. The genes are TRBV29-1 and TRBJ1-6; D perhaps matches TRBD1 (6 bases). The CDR3 is 16 residues long. Per germline, CDR1 SQVTM and CDR2 ANQGSEA. V was trimmed by 7 bases and J by 7 bases, leaving 23 bases between them. The DNA of the CDR3 is TGCAGCGCCCGAGGGCCTGAGGGGGGCGTGAATTCACCCCTCCACTTT. Its translation: CSARGPEGGVNSPLHF.